Listed here are 10 T cell receptor beta chains from one sample, sequenced in a study of T cells in Graves' hyperthyroidism and ophthalmopathy. Amplification targeted TCR beta CDR3 regions from RNA transcripts. HTBI primers were the set used in a first-round RT-PCR of the TCR CDR3. Each CDR3 protein gets one entry after TCRdb re-called the multiplex PCR reads with MiXCR. The sample has 800,000 or so distinct CDR3 sequences; over 35% are singletons. Material for sequencing was blood. These receptors came from a young man with Graves' hyperthyroidism.

The chain couples TRBV5-6 to TRBJ2-2, with D possibly called TRBD1 or TRBD2 (6 bases each). V was trimmed by 0 bases and J by 5 bases, leaving 11 bases between them. Per the germline V gene, CDR1 is SGHDT and CDR2 is YYEEEE. The CDR3 is 15 residues long. The CDR3 loop is CASSLVRDITGELFF. The CDR3 nucleotides are TGTGCCAGCAGCTTGGTGCGGGACATTACCGGGGAGCTGTTTTTT.

Ten or more counts support this clonotype. V usage is TRBV29-1 and J usage is TRBJ2-7; D is perhaps TRBD2 (5 bases). V shed 7 bases and J shed 2 bases, with 12 bases lying between them. Germline assignment: CDR1 SQVTM and CDR2 ANQGSEA. CDR3 length: 12 amino acids. CDR3 nucleotides: TGCAGCGCTGTTAGCGACACCTACGAGCAGTACTTC. This gives the protein CSAVSDTYEQYF.

This clonotype occurred many times. The genes are TRBV5-4 and TRBJ2-5; D is undetermined. With 0 bases removed from V and 5 bases from J, the gap between germline ends came to 8 bases. The V gene's germline CDR1 is SGHNT and CDR2 YYREEE (reference sequence). This CDR3 region has 13 residues. The CDR3 DNA follows: TGTGCCAGCAGCTTGGCCGTGGGGGAGACCCAGTACTTC. Protein product: CASSLAVGETQYF.

This rearrangement joins TRBV7-2 to TRBJ1-6, with 7 bases identical to TRBD1. CDR1 is SGHTA and CDR2 is FQGNSA in the germline V gene. V was pared by 5 bases and J by 10 bases, with 8 bases of the junction left unmatched. The CDR3 runs to 14 residues. The CDR3 bases are TGTGCCAGCAGCCCGGGACAGTCGATATCACCCCTCCACTTT. The encoded protein is CASSPGQSISPLHF. Full variable domain (rest looked up from reference TRBV7-2 and TRBJ1-6): GAGVSQSPSNKVTEKGKDVELRCDPISGHTALYWYRQSLGQGLEFLIYFQGNSAPDKSGLPSDRFSAERTGGSVSTLTIQRTQQEDSAVYLCASSPGQSISPLHFGNGTRLTVT.

This clonotype was detected many times. V and J are TRBV2 and TRBJ1-3; unclear D gene. V gave up 7 bases and J gave up 0 bases, with 10 bases separating them. The CDR3 runs to 14 residues. CDR1 is SNHLY, CDR2 FYNNEI, per germline. CDR3 sequence: CASTKGFSGNTIYF. The CDR3 nucleotides read TGTGCCAGCACAAAAGGGTTCTCTGGAAACACCATATATTTT. The full variable domain, in which reference TRBV2 and TRBJ1-3 provide the parts outside the CDR3, is EPEVTQTPSHQVTQMGQEVILRCVPISNHLYFYWYRQILGQKVEFLVSFYNNEISEKSEIFDDQFSVERPDGSNFTLKIRSTKLEDSAMYFCASTKGFSGNTIYFGEGSWLTVV.

This clonotype was counted only a few times. The chain recombines TRBV29-1 with TRBJ1-1; 9 nucleotides line up with TRBD1. Looked up from germline, CDR1 is SQVTM and CDR2 is ANQGSEA. This CDR3 is 15 amino acids long. J lost 5 bases, V lost 7 bases, and 14 bases had no gene match. The DNA of the CDR3 is TGCAGCGCCGAGACTTCACAGGGGGCGGGTACTGAAGCTTTCTTT. It yields the protein CSAETSQGAGTEAFF. The variable domain in full, completed from reference TRBV29-1 and TRBJ1-1, reads SAVISQKPSRDICQRGTSLTIQCQVDSQVTMMFWYRQQPGQSLTLIATANQGSEATYESGFVIDKFPISRPNLTFSTLTVSNMSPEDSSIYLCSAETSQGAGTEAFFGQGTRLTVV.

The rearrangement uses TRBV29-1 and TRBJ2-7; D ambiguous. The J call may be faulty, since TRBJ2-1 better matches the DNA end. The germline CDR1 and CDR2 sequences are SQVTM and ANQGSEA. CDR3 length equals 11 residues. CDR3 protein: CSVEAVNEQFF. CDR3 in DNA: TGCAGCGTTGAAGCGGTCAATGAGCAGTTCTTC.

This clonotype was observed at least ten times. The chain recombines TRBV29-1 with TRBJ1-2, with TRBD1 matching over 11 bases. V lost 2 bases to trimming and J lost 13 bases; unmatched junction nucleotides: 9. The CDR3 has 13 residues. The V gene's germline CDR1 is SQVTM and CDR2 ANQGSEA. This chain's CDR3 is CSVERMGQGEGTF. The CDR3 DNA follows: TGCAGCGTTGAACGGATGGGACAGGGGGAAGGCACCTTC.

This clonotype has only a few counts. The chain links TRBV7-2 to TRBJ2-2; D is tentatively TRBD1 or TRBD2 (5 bases each). CDR1 is SGHTA and CDR2 is FQGNSA in the germline V gene. Trimming pared 2 bases from V and 4 bases from J, leaving 11 bases between. CDR3 length: 15 amino acids. The CDR3: CASSLLGPTTGELFF. DNA of the CDR3: TGTGCCAGCAGCTTACTGGGACCAACCACCGGGGAGCTGTTTTTT.

This clonotype has ten or more counts. The DNA of the CDR3 is TGTGCCAGCAGCTCGGAGAAGGGTGGCTACACCTTC. Amino acid sequence: CASSSEKGGYTF. The rearrangement links TRBV13 to TRBJ1-2; D is unresolved. Looked up from germline, CDR1 is PRHDT and CDR2 is FYEKMQ (reference sequence). The V end lost 4 bases, the J end lost 7 bases, and 10 bases lay between the germline ends. The CDR3 contains 12 residues.